Listed below are T cell receptor beta chains from one sample, sequenced in a study of cytomegalovirus exposure and HLA in healthy donors. Profiling relied on immunoSEQ multiplex PCR, and the TCRdb table lists in-frame clones only, not all of them. The sample has some 180,000 clones; approximately 86% are singletons. The sequencing sample was made of PBMCs. The receptors derive from a man aged 30 to 45 in good health and CMV-seropositive. The CDR3 runs from the conserved cysteine through the conserved F or W. The D gene is left open where the match is weak. Size is omitted from some rows. Given values are once, few, many or a class for expanded clones.

clone_size: NA
d_call: TRBD1
j_call: TRBJ2-3
v_call: TRBV25-1
cdr3_nt: TGTGCCAGCAGTGAAGAGGGGGCAGGGGGCGCCGGGACAGATACGCAGTATTTT
cdr3_aa: CASSEEGAGGAGTDTQYF

clone_size: NA
d_call: TRBD2
j_call: TRBJ2-7
v_call: TRBV11-3
cdr3_nt: TGTGCCAGCAGCCCACGGGCGGGGGAAGGGAGCTACGAGCAGTACTTC
cdr3_aa: CASSPRAGEGSYEQYF

clone_size: NA
d_call: NA
j_call: TRBJ2-2
v_call: TRBV7-8
cdr3_nt: TGTGCCAGCAGCTTATTTCCGGGGAACGACGGGGAGCTGTTTTTT
cdr3_aa: CASSLFPGNDGELFF

clone_size: NA
d_call: NA
j_call: TRBJ1-1
v_call: TRBV19
cdr3_nt: TGTGCCAGTAGTATAGATCCGGGAACGAGAGCTTTCTTT
cdr3_aa: CASSIDPGTRAFF

clone_size: NA
d_call: NA
j_call: TRBJ1-3
v_call: TRBV6-5
cdr3_nt: TGTGCCAGCAGTTACTCTGGTCGGGGAAGGGGGGACACCATATATTTT
cdr3_aa: CASSYSGRGRGDTIYF

clone_size: once
d_call: NA
j_call: TRBJ1-1
v_call: TRBV6-6
cdr3_nt: TGTGCCAGCAGGCCCGACAGAACGAACACTGAAGCTTTCTTT
cdr3_aa: CASRPDRTNTEAFF

clone_size: NA
d_call: NA
j_call: TRBJ2-5
v_call: TRBV29-1
cdr3_nt: TGCAGCGTTAGCCCGGGACACCTACAAGAGACCCAGTACTTC
cdr3_aa: CSVSPGHLQETQYF

clone_size: NA
d_call: NA
j_call: TRBJ2-2
v_call: TRBV5-4
cdr3_nt: TGTGCCAGCAGCACGGACTCGAACACCGGGGAGCTGTTTTTT
cdr3_aa: CASSTDSNTGELFF

clone_size: once
d_call: TRBD1
j_call: TRBJ1-5
v_call: TRBV5-7
cdr3_nt: TGTGCCAGCAGCTCCCCGACAGGGAGGAGCAATCAGCCCCAGCATTTT
cdr3_aa: CASSSPTGRSNQPQHF

clone_size: few
d_call: NA
j_call: TRBJ2-7
v_call: TRBV2
cdr3_nt: TGTGCCAGCAGTGTCGGAGCCTACGAGCAGTACTTC
cdr3_aa: CASSVGAYEQYF

clone_size: NA
d_call: NA
j_call: TRBJ1-1
v_call: TRBV9
cdr3_nt: TGTGCCAGCAGCGTAGACCCGGGCGGCCCTGAAGCTTTCTTT
cdr3_aa: CASSVDPGGPEAFF

clone_size: once
d_call: TRBD2
j_call: TRBJ2-1
v_call: TRBV27
cdr3_nt: TGTGCCAGCAGTTTAGGCCCGCGGGGGACTCTCACTAGCGGTGGAAAGGATGAGCAGTTCTTC
cdr3_aa: CASSLGPRGTLTSGGKDEQFF

clone_size: NA
d_call: NA
j_call: TRBJ1-2
v_call: TRBV5-1
cdr3_nt: TGCGCCAGCAGCTTGGTACAGAACTATGGCTACACCTTC
cdr3_aa: CASSLVQNYGYTF

clone_size: NA
d_call: TRBD1
j_call: TRBJ2-7
v_call: TRBV5-6
cdr3_nt: TGTGCCAGCAGCATAGGGGGCAGCTCCTACGAGCAGTACTTC
cdr3_aa: CASSIGGSSYEQYF

clone_size: NA
d_call: NA
j_call: TRBJ2-2
v_call: TRBV9
cdr3_nt: TGTGCCAGCAGCACGGGACTCACGAACACCGGGGAGCTGTTTTTT
cdr3_aa: CASSTGLTNTGELFF

clone_size: NA
d_call: NA
j_call: TRBJ1-2
v_call: TRBV29-1
cdr3_nt: TGCAGCGTTGAAACCAATGGCTACACCTTC
cdr3_aa: CSVETNGYTF

clone_size: NA
d_call: TRBD1
j_call: TRBJ1-4
v_call: TRBV6-1
cdr3_nt: TGTGCCAGCATCCAAAGGGACAGGGTTGAAAAACTGTTTTTT
cdr3_aa: CASIQRDRVEKLFF

clone_size: once
d_call: NA
j_call: TRBJ1-5
v_call: TRBV7-8
cdr3_nt: TGTGCCAGCAGCTTGTACCGCCTCAATAGCAATCAGCCCCAGCATTTT
cdr3_aa: CASSLYRLNSNQPQHF

clone_size: NA
d_call: NA
j_call: TRBJ1-2
v_call: TRBV9
cdr3_nt: TGTGCCAGCAGCGTGGGATCTCAGAGAACTAATGGCTACACCTTC
cdr3_aa: CASSVGSQRTNGYTF

clone_size: NA
d_call: NA
j_call: TRBJ2-3
v_call: TRBV19
cdr3_nt: TGTGCCAGTAGTATAGCCCCGGGCATAACAGATACGCAGTATTTT
cdr3_aa: CASSIAPGITDTQYF

clone_size: NA
d_call: NA
j_call: TRBJ2-1
v_call: TRBV27
cdr3_nt: TGTGCCAGCATGAAGAAGGGCTACAATGAGCAGTTCTTC
cdr3_aa: CASMKKGYNEQFF

clone_size: NA
d_call: NA
j_call: TRBJ2-7
v_call: TRBV11-3
cdr3_nt: TGTGCCAGCAGCCTACAGGAAAAGCAGTACTTC
cdr3_aa: CASSLQEKQYF

clone_size: NA
d_call: TRBD1
j_call: TRBJ1-4
v_call: TRBV4-1
cdr3_nt: TGCGCCAGCAGCCAAGGAAGGGGACAGGGGAATCCTCGTGGAAAACTGTTTTTT
cdr3_aa: CASSQGRGQGNPRGKLFF

clone_size: NA
d_call: NA
j_call: TRBJ2-3
v_call: TRBV7-9
cdr3_nt: TGTGCCTTTCGAACAGATACGCAGTATTTT
cdr3_aa: CAFRTDTQYF

clone_size: NA
d_call: TRBD2
j_call: TRBJ2-5
v_call: TRBV29-1
cdr3_nt: TGCAGCGTTGAAACGACTAGCGGGGTTCAAGAGACCCAGTACTTC
cdr3_aa: CSVETTSGVQETQYF

clone_size: NA
d_call: TRBD1
j_call: TRBJ1-4
v_call: TRBV9
cdr3_nt: TGTGCCAGCAGCGTAGCTTTTAGAACGACAACGACAGGGGGCAATTCCGGAGAAAAACTGTTTTTT
cdr3_aa: CASSVAFRTTTTGGNSGEKLFF

clone_size: NA
d_call: NA
j_call: TRBJ2-3
v_call: TRBV7-9
cdr3_nt: TGTGCCAGCAGCTTAGGCACAGATACGCAGTATTTT
cdr3_aa: CASSLGTDTQYF

clone_size: NA
d_call: NA
j_call: TRBJ2-1
v_call: TRBV28
cdr3_nt: TGTGCCATGGGACCCCGAAGCCACGATGAGCAGTTCTTC
cdr3_aa: CAMGPRSHDEQFF

clone_size: NA
d_call: NA
j_call: TRBJ2-1
v_call: TRBV27
cdr3_nt: TGTGCCAGCAGTTTATCCGGGGTTAATGAGCAGTTCTTC
cdr3_aa: CASSLSGVNEQFF

clone_size: NA
d_call: NA
j_call: TRBJ1-4
v_call: TRBV12-2
cdr3_nt: TGTGCAAGTCGCTTAGCAGGGAAGGGGGGCCCAACTAATGAAAAACTGTTTTTT
cdr3_aa: CASRLAGKGGPTNEKLFF

clone_size: once
d_call: TRBD2
j_call: TRBJ2-2
v_call: TRBV2
cdr3_nt: TGTGCCAGCAGTGGGACTAGCGGTCTCACCGGGGAGCTGTTTTTT
cdr3_aa: CASSGTSGLTGELFF

clone_size: NA
d_call: NA
j_call: TRBJ1-1
v_call: TRBV30
cdr3_nt: TGTGCCTGGAGTGGGGTAGGGACTGAAGCTTTCTTT
cdr3_aa: CAWSGVGTEAFF

clone_size: once
d_call: TRBD1
j_call: TRBJ1-2
v_call: TRBV5-1
cdr3_nt: TGCGCCAGCAGCTTGGAGGGACAGGGGGGCTATGGCTACACCTTC
cdr3_aa: CASSLEGQGGYGYTF

clone_size: NA
d_call: TRBD1
j_call: TRBJ1-1
v_call: TRBV18
cdr3_nt: TGTGCCAGCTCACCGCCAGGGGGGCGTTCGACGAACACTGAAGCTTTCTTT
cdr3_aa: CASSPPGGRSTNTEAFF

clone_size: NA
d_call: TRBD1
j_call: TRBJ2-4
v_call: TRBV13
cdr3_nt: TGTGCCAGCAGCCCCGGACAGGGAAGGAGTAACATTCAGTACTTC
cdr3_aa: CASSPGQGRSNIQYF

clone_size: NA
d_call: NA
j_call: TRBJ1-1
v_call: TRBV29-1
cdr3_nt: TGCAGCGTGCTAAAGACAGGAGGGGACACTGAAGCTTTCTTT
cdr3_aa: CSVLKTGGDTEAFF

clone_size: once
d_call: TRBD1
j_call: TRBJ2-2
v_call: TRBV7-9
cdr3_nt: TGTGCCAGCAGGATGGGACAGGGGGCATCGTTGGACACCGGGGAGCTGTTTTTT
cdr3_aa: CASRMGQGASLDTGELFF

clone_size: NA
d_call: NA
j_call: TRBJ2-7
v_call: TRBV7-9
cdr3_nt: TGTGCCAGCACACTGGGTTACGAGCAGTACTTC
cdr3_aa: CASTLGYEQYF

clone_size: NA
d_call: NA
j_call: TRBJ1-4
v_call: TRBV7-9
cdr3_nt: TGTGCCAGCAGCCGAGACAGTCCCCTAGAAAAACTGTTTTTT
cdr3_aa: CASSRDSPLEKLFF